One sample yielded the 9 T cell receptor beta chains listed below, sequenced in a study of T cell clones after liver transplantation. Generated by immunoSEQ multiplex PCR, the TCRdb table keeps only in-frame clones and is missing some. The repertoire consists of some 110,000 clones, with more than 75% occurring once and the leading ten covering over 0.75%. Sequenced here: CD4+ T cells from blood, sampled before liver transplant. These receptors all stem from a human donor who received a liver transplant.

J is TRBJ1-5 and V is TRBV6-5, with a possible D match to TRBD1 (5 bases). The germline V gene has CDR1 MNHEY and CDR2 SVGAGI. Deletions cut 3 bases from V and 4 bases from J, with 10 bases between. This CDR3 has 14 amino acids. CDR3 DNA: TGTGCCAGCAGTTATAACCCAGGGAATCAGCCCCAGCATTTT. Its protein is CASSYNPGNQPQHF.

This chain connects TRBV6-1 to TRBJ2-7, with D possibly being TRBD2 (5 bases). This CDR3 is 14 amino acids long. The V and J ends lost 3 bases and 3 bases respectively, with 12 bases between them. The germline CDR1 and CDR2 sequences are MNHNS and SASEGT. The CDR3 spells CASSERAALYEQYF. CDR3 bases: TGTGCCAGCAGTGAGAGAGCGGCTCTCTACGAGCAGTACTTC.

This clone was observed a single time. This sequence joins TRBV21-1 and TRBJ1-5; TRBD1 is the table's D call, not checked against the DNA. TRBV21-1 is recorded as a pseudogene. CDR3 length: 16 residues. The CDR3 nucleotides read TGTGCCAGCAGCAAGGACAGGGGAGGGACAAATCAGCCCCAGCATTTT. Translated: CASSKDRGGTNQPQHF.

The genes are TRBV5-6 and TRBJ1-2; 10 nucleotides line up with TRBD1. The germline gives CDR1 SGHDT, CDR2 YYEEEE. The CDR3 is 13 amino acids. J lost 8 bases, V lost 3 bases, and 4 bases had no gene match. This CDR3 reads CASSSGQGPGYTF. Written as DNA, the CDR3 is TGTGCCAGCAGCTCGGGACAGGGGCCGGGCTACACCTTC.

The chain combines TRBV5-4 with TRBJ2-3; D remains ambiguous. The CDR3 is 15 amino acids. Trimming cost V 0 bases and J 2 bases, with 10 bases left between them. CDR1 SGHNT and CDR2 YYREEE come from the germline V gene (reference sequence). The CDR3 spells CASSLEGGFTDTQYF. The DNA of the CDR3 is TGTGCCAGCAGCTTGGAGGGTGGGTTCACAGATACGCAGTATTTT.

V usage is TRBV7-3 and J usage is TRBJ2-7, with TRBD2 matching over 8 bases. Trimming removed 2 bases from V and 3 bases from J; junction bases left unmatched: 3. The CDR3 totals 14 residues. Looked up from germline, CDR1 is SGHTA and CDR2 is FQGTGA. The CDR3 DNA follows: TGTGCCAGCAGCTTAGCGGGGGGCCGCTACGAGCAGTACTTC. It encodes CASSLAGGRYEQYF.

The chain uses TRBV5-1 and TRBJ2-7; D might be TRBD2 (6 bases). Trimming removed 7 bases at V and 5 bases at J, with 19 bases between. Germline V gene lookup returns CDR1 SGHRS and CDR2 YFSETQ. CDR3 length: 14 amino acids. The CDR3 DNA sequence: TGCGCCAGCGGATATGGGACTCCCCCCGACGAGCAGTACTTC. Its protein product is CASGYGTPPDEQYF.

Written as DNA, the CDR3 is TGTGCCAGCAGTTACTCGACTAGCGGGAGGTATGAGCAGTTCTTC. It translates to CASSYSTSGRYEQFF. The rearrangement uses TRBV6-5 and TRBJ2-1; 13 bases match TRBD2. The CDR3 covers 15 residues. V lost 0 bases to trimming and J lost 8 bases; unmatched junction nucleotides: 1. Germline loops: CDR1 MNHEY, CDR2 SVGAGI.

V is TRBV10-3 and J is TRBJ1-2; possibly TRBD1 for D (5 bases). CDR1 and CDR2 (germline): ENHRY, SYGVKD. Trimming removed 0 bases from V and 8 bases from J, with 13 bases in between. The CDR3 covers 14 residues. CDR3 residues: CAISESGQGRGYTF. Here the CDR3 DNA reads TGTGCCATCAGTGAGTCCGGGCAGGGTCGGGGCTACACCTTC.